This T cell receptor (beta chain) was profiled in a study of blood T cell repertoires in COVID-19. Looking at the study overall: COVID-19 samples, acute and convalescent, were from the United States, Italy and Spain.

The CDR3 spans 13 residues. Germline lookup yields CDR1 LGHNA and CDR2 YNFKEQ. Trimming took off 1 base at V and 5 bases at J, with 8 bases between the two ends. Repertoires were generated with immunoSEQ multiplex PCR, while TCRdb's copy carries only in-frame clones and drops some. This table has more than 200,000 clones, 85% to 90% appearing once. The chain carries TRBV4-2 and TRBJ1-2; D not certain. Sequenced sample: peripheral blood. This sequence originates from a woman aged 55-69 years with COVID-19, enrolled during active disease. The CDR3 spells CASSQGREYGYTF. The DNA for the CDR3 is TGTGCCAGCAGCCAAGGCCGGGAGTATGGCTACACCTTC.